This TCR beta chain derives from a study of blood T cell repertoires in COVID-19. Study at large: T cells, B-cell-depleted T cells, or PBMCs supplied cDNA or gDNA.

CDR3 size: 15 residues. Trimming removed 4 bases from V and 7 bases from J; junction bases left unmatched: 11. Germline assignment: CDR1 MDHEN and CDR2 SYDVKM. This clone was recorded only once. Clones were read by immunoSEQ multiplex PCR, and TCRdb kept only the in-frame ones, dropping some. Here the sample spans some 120,000 clones, 90% being singletons. The gene calls are TRBV28 and TRBJ2-7; 9 bases map to TRBD1. The sequence came from a human donor with active COVID-19. The donor label of this sample is uncertain. What was sequenced was peripheral blood. CDR3 amino acids: CASSYPGQGRGEQYF. DNA for the CDR3: TGTGCCAGCAGTTATCCGGGACAGGGAAGGGGGGAGCAGTACTTC.